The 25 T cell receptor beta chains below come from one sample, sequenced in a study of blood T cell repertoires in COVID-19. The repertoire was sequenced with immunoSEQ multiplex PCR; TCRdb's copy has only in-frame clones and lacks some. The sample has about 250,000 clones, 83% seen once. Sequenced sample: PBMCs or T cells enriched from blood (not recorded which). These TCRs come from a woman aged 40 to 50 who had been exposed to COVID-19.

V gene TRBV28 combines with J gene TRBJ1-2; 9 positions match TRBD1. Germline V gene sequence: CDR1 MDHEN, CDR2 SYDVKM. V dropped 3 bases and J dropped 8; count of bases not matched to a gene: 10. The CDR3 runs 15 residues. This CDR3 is CASSFSSQGAGGYTF. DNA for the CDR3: TGTGCCAGCAGTTTCTCATCACAGGGGGCTGGGGGCTACACCTTC.

This chain's CDR3 is CASSDTPGAGGDSPLHF. In nucleotides, the CDR3 is TGTGCCAGCAGCGATACCCCGGGGGCAGGGGGCGATTCACCCCTCCACTTT. The genes are TRBV6-4 and TRBJ1-6; TRBD1 aligns across 8 bases. J lost 8 bases, V lost 6 bases, and 15 bases had no gene match. Germline CDR1 reads MRHNA; CDR2 reads SNTAGT. CDR3 length: 17 residues.

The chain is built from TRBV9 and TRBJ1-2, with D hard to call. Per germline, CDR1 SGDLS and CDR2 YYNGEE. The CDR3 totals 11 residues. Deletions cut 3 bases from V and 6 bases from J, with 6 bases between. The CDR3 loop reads CASSALNGYTF. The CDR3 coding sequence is TGTGCCAGCAGCGCCCTTAATGGCTACACCTTC.

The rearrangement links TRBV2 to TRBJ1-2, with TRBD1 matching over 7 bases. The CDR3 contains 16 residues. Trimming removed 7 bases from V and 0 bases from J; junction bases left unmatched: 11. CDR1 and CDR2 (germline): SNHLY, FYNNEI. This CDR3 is CASTEERGRANYGYTF. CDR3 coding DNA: TGTGCCAGCACCGAGGAGAGGGGGCGAGCTAACTATGGCTACACCTTC. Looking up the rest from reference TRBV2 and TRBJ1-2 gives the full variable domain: EPEVTQTPSHQVTQMGQEVILRCVPISNHLYFYWYRQILGQKVEFLVSFYNNEISEKSEIFDDQFSVERPDGSNFTLKIRSTKLEDSAMYFCASTEERGRANYGYTFGSGTRLTVV.

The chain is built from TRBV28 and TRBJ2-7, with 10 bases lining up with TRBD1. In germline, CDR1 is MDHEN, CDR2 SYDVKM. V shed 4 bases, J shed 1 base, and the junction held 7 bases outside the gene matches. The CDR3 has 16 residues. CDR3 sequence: CASSWGTGAVSYEQYF. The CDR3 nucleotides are TGTGCCAGCAGTTGGGGGACAGGGGCCGTGTCCTACGAGCAGTACTTC. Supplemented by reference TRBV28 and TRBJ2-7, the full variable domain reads DVKVTQSSRYLVKRTGEKVFLECVQDMDHENMFWYRQDPGLGLRLIYFSYDVKMKEKGDIPEGYSVSREKKERFSLILESASTNQTSMYLCASSWGTGAVSYEQYFGPGTRLTVT.

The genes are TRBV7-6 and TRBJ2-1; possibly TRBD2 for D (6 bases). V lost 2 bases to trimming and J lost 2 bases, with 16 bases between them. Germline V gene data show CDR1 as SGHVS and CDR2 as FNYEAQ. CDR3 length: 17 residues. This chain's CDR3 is CASSLTRGETPYNEQFF. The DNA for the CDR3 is TGTGCCAGCAGCTTAACCCGCGGGGAGACTCCCTACAATGAGCAGTTCTTC.

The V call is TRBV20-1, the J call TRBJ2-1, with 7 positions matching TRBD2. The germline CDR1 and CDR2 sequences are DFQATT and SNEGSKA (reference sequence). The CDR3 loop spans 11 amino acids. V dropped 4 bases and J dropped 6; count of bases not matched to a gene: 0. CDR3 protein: CSAIAGNEQFF. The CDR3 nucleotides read TGCAGTGCTATAGCGGGCAATGAGCAGTTCTTC.

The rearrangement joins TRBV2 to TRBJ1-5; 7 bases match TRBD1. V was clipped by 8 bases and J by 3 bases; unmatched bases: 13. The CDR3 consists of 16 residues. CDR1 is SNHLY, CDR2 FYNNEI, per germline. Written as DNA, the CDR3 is TGTGCCAGCCAGGGGGTAGAGGGGCGCTACAATCAGCCCCAGCATTTT. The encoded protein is CASQGVEGRYNQPQHF.

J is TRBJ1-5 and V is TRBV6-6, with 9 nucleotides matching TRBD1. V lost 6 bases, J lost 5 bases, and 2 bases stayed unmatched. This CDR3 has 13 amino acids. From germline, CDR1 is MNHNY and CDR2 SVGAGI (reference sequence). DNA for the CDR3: TGTGCCAGCAGCTGGACAGGGGATCAGCCCCAGCATTTT. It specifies CASSWTGDQPQHF.

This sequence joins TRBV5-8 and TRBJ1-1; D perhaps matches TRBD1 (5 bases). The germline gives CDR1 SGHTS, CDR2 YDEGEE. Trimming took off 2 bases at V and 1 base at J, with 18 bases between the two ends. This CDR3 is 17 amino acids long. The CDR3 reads CASSFRRGSGGNTEAFF. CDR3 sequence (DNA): TGTGCCAGCAGCTTCCGTCGGGGATCGGGGGGGAACACTGAAGCTTTCTTT.

The CDR3 sequence: CARSLENVQGRGEKLFF. CDR3 in DNA: TGTGCCAGAAGCTTGGAGAATGTACAGGGAAGAGGGGAAAAACTGTTTTTT. The chain links TRBV5-3 to TRBJ1-4; possible D gene TRBD1, 6 bases. TRBV5-3 is an ORF, with its function uncertain. Trimming shortened V by 0 bases and J by 8 bases, and 20 bases separated the two germline ends. This CDR3 region has 17 residues.

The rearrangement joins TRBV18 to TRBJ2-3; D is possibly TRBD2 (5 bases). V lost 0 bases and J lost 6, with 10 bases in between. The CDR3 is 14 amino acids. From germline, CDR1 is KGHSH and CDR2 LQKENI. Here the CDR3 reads CASSPPLAGDTQYF. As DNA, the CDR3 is TGTGCCAGCTCACCACCCCTAGCCGGGGATACGCAGTATTTT.

Here the CDR3 DNA reads TGTGCCAGCACAACAGATAACTATGGCTACACCTTC. Its translation: CASTTDNYGYTF. The rearrangement links TRBV5-6 to TRBJ1-2; no clear D. Germline CDR1 reads SGHDT; CDR2 reads YYEEEE. V gave up 6 bases and J gave up 1 base, with 7 bases separating them. The CDR3 is made up of 12 amino acids.

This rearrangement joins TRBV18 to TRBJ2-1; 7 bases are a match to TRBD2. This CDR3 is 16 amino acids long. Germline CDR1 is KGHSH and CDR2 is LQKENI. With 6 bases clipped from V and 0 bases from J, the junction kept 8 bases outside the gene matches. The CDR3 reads CASSHRGEGSYNEQFF. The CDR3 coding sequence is TGTGCCAGCTCCCATCGGGGGGAGGGCTCCTACAATGAGCAGTTCTTC.

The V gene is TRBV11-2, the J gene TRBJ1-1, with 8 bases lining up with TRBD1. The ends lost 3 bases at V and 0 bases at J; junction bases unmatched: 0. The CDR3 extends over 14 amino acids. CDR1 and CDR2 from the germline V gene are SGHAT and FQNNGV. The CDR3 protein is CASSLGQVNTEAFF. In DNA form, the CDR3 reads TGTGCCAGCAGCTTGGGACAGGTGAACACTGAAGCTTTCTTT. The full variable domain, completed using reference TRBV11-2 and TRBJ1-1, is EAGVAQSPRYKIIEKRQSVAFWCNPISGHATLYWYQQILGQGPKLLIQFQNNGVVDDSQLPKDRFSAERLKGVDSTLKIQPAKLEDSAVYLCASSLGQVNTEAFFGQGTRLTVV.

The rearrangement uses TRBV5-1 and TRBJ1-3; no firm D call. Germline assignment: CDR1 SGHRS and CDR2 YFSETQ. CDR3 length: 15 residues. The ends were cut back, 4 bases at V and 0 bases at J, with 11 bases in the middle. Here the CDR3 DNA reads TGCGCCAGCAGCGAGCGTGGCTACTCTGGAAACACCATATATTTT. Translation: CASSERGYSGNTIYF.

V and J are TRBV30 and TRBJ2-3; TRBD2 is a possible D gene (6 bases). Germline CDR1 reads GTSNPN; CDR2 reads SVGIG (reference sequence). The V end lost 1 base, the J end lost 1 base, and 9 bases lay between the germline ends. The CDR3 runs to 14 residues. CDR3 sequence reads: CAWSEGGGTDTQYF. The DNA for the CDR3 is TGTGCCTGGAGTGAAGGAGGGGGCACAGATACGCAGTATTTT.

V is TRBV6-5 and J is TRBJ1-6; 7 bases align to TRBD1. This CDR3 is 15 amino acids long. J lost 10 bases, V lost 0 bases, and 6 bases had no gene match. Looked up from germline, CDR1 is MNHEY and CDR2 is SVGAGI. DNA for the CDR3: TGTGCCAGCAGTTACTCGCTGGGACAGTTGTCACCCCTCCACTTT. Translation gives CASSYSLGQLSPLHF.

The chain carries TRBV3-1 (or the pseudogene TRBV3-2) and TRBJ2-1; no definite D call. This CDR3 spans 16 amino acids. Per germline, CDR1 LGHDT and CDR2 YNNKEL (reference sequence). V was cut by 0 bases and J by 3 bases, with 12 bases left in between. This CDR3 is CASSQDLRYYYNEQFF. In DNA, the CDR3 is TGTGCCAGCAGCCAAGATCTGAGGTACTACTACAATGAGCAGTTCTTC.

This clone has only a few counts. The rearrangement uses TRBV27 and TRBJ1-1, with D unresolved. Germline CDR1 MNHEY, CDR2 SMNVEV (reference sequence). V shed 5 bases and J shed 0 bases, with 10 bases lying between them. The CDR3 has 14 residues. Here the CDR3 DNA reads TGTGCCAGCAGTGGGGAGGATATGAACACTGAAGCTTTCTTT. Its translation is CASSGEDMNTEAFF.

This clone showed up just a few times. The CDR3 coding sequence is TGTGCCAGCAGCTTGGCCCCGGGACAGGGGGCAAGGGAGCAGTACTTC. As protein: CASSLAPGQGAREQYF. The J gene is TRBJ2-7, the V gene TRBV5-4; 12 bases match TRBD1. Trimming took 0 bases from V and 7 from J; bases not matched to a gene: 8. The CDR3 totals 16 residues. Germline V gene sequence: CDR1 SGHNT, CDR2 YYREEE (reference sequence).

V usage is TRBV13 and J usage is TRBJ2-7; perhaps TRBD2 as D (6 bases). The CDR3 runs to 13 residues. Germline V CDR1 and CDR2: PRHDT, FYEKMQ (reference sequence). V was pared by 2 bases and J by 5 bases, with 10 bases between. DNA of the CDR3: TGTGCCAGCAGCTTAATGGGCGGGGACGAGCAGTACTTC. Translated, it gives CASSLMGGDEQYF.

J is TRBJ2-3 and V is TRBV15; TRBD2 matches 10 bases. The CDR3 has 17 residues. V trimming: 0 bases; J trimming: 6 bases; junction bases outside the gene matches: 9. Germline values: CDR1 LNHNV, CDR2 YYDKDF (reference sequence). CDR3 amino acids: CATSRDTSGVSLDTQYF. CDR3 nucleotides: TGTGCCACCAGCAGAGACACTAGCGGGGTGTCCTTGGATACGCAGTATTTT.

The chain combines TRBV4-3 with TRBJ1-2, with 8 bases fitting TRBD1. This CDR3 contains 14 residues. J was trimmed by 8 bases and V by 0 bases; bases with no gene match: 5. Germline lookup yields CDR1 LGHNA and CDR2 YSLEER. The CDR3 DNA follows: TGCGCCAGCAGCCAAGATTTTGGGGACAGGGGCTACACCTTC. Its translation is CASSQDFGDRGYTF.

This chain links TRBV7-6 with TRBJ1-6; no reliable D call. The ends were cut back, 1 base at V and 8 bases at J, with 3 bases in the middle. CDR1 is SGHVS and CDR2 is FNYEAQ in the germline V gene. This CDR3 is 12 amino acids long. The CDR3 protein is CASSLEHSPLHF. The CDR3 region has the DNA TGTGCCAGCAGCTTAGAGCATTCACCCCTCCACTTT.